These T cell receptor beta chains were read from a single sample in a study of CD4 and CD8 cells across lung adenocarcinoma regions. TCRdb re-called the PCR reads through MiXCR, storing one row per CDR3 protein. The table includes some 7,700 distinct CDR3 sequences, around 43% detected once. What was sequenced was CD4+ T cells from the margin of a lung tumor. These TCRs come from a male donor with lung adenocarcinoma. The CD4 and CD8 labels of this study may be unreliable. The CDR3 runs from the conserved cysteine through the conserved F or W. The D gene is left open where the match is weak. Expanded clones are given a class, and other clones once, few, many or no size at all.

j_call | clone_size | d_call | v_call | cdr3_nt | cdr3_aa
TRBJ2-5 | few | TRBD1 | TRBV6-1 | TGTGCCAGCAGTGAGGGGAGAAACAGGGGCCATCAAGAGACCCAGTACTTC | CASSEGRNRGHQETQYF
TRBJ1-4 | few | - | TRBV28 | TGTGCCAGCAGTTTGGCCCGGACCCTTGATGAAAAACTGTTTTTT | CASSLARTLDEKLFF
TRBJ2-5 | - | - | TRBV7-2 | TGTGCCAGCAGCTTGTTTCTGGGTAGCGGAGAGACCCAGTACTTC | CASSLFLGSGETQYF
TRBJ2-1 | medium-sized | TRBD1 | TRBV6-5 | TGTGCCAGCAGTTATACCGGGACAGCCCCTAATGAGCAGTTCTTC | CASSYTGTAPNEQFF
TRBJ1-2 | many | - | TRBV27 | TGTGCCAGTTTATCGCGCTATGGCTACACCTTC | CASLSRYGYTF
TRBJ1-4 | many | TRBD1 | TRBV7-6 | TGTGCCAGCAGCTTGGGGGGGACAGTGATCTGG | CASSLGGTVIW
TRBJ2-1 | - | TRBD2 | TRBV6-1 | TGTGCCAGCAGTGAAGCCGGGACTAGCTTTTACAATGAGCAGTTCTTC | CASSEAGTSFYNEQFF
TRBJ2-3 | once | - | TRBV6-5 | TGTGCCCGCAGTTTAAGGCTGAGAGCCACAGACACGCAGTATTTT | CARSLRLRATDTQYF
TRBJ1-1 | - | - | TRBV20-1 | TGCAGTGCTAGTTTGACGGCAGAAGGACGGACTGAAGCTTTCTTT | CSASLTAEGRTEAFF
TRBJ1-1 | many | - | TRBV6-1 | TGTGCCAGCAGCCCCCCGAGGCGGCGTCAAATTGCGTCTGAAGCTTTCTTT | CASSPPRRRQIASEAFF
TRBJ2-4 | - | TRBD2 | TRBV6-1 | TGTGCCAGCCGACTAGCGGGAATGCATGAGCAGTACTTC | CASRLAGMHEQYF
TRBJ2-1 | many | TRBD2 | TRBV6-1 | TGTGCCAGCAGTGAACTAGCGGGCTCCTACAATGAGCAGTTCTTC | CASSELAGSYNEQFF
TRBJ1-5 | few | - | TRBV10-3 | TGTGCCGCCGATCAGCCCCAGCATTTT | CAADQPQHF
TRBJ2-5 | - | - | TRBV20-1 | TGCAGTGCTCAGTTTCAAGAGACCCAGTACTTC | CSAQFQETQYF
TRBJ2-1 | - | - | TRBV12-3/TRBV12-4 | TGTGCCAGCACCTTGGAGTACAATGAGCAGTTCTTC | CASTLEYNEQFF
TRBJ2-5 | - | - | TRBV7-2 | TGTGCGGGCAGCGTGGGACGGGGGCTCGAGACCCAGTACTTC | CAGSVGRGLETQYF
TRBJ2-3 | once | TRBD1 | TRBV6-1 | TGTGCCAGCAGTCGACAGGGGGCTTTGGGCACAGATACGCAGTATTTT | CASSRQGALGTDTQYF
TRBJ2-5 | many | - | TRBV11-2 | TGTGCCAGCAGCCCCACCGAGGGTCCCCAAGAGACCCAGTACTTC | CASSPTEGPQETQYF
TRBJ2-1 | once | - | TRBV12-3/TRBV12-4 | TGTGCCAGCAGAGAAGGACTTGGCGAGCAGTTCTTC | CASREGLGEQFF
TRBJ2-3 | few | TRBD2 | TRBV4-1 | TGCGCCAGCAGCCAAGTTATCTCGCGGGAGCCCACAGATACGCAGTATTTT | CASSQVISREPTDTQYF
TRBJ2-1 | few | - | TRBV6-2/TRBV6-3 | TGTGCCAGCAATTACTCGAAGGGCGGGCGCTTTACCAATGAGCAGTTCTTC | CASNYSKGGRFTNEQFF
TRBJ2-4 | - | - | TRBV12-3/TRBV12-4 | TGTGCCAGCAGTGCGGAAAGCGTTCAGTACTTC | CASSAESVQYF
TRBJ2-1 | few | - | TRBV9 | TGTGCCAGCAGCGGATCTGATATAACAGCGGCAAAATACAATGAGCAGTTCTTC | CASSGSDITAAKYNEQFF
TRBJ2-2 | many | TRBD2 | TRBV28 | TGTGCCAGCAGTGACCCGGGACTAGCTCTTTCCGGGGAGCTGTTTTTT | CASSDPGLALSGELFF
TRBJ2-1 | - | - | TRBV6-1 | TGTGCCAGCAGTGAAGGTCAGTACAATGAGCAGTTCTTC | CASSEGQYNEQFF
TRBJ2-1 | medium-sized | - | TRBV6-5 | TGTGCCAGCAGGTACCCAGTTACCTATGAGCAGTTCTTC | CASRYPVTYEQFF
TRBJ2-5 | - | - | TRBV4-1 | TGCGCCAGCAGCCAAGATTCCAGGCCAGAGACCCAGTACTTC | CASSQDSRPETQYF
TRBJ2-7 | - | - | TRBV6-5 | TGTGCCAGCAGTTACTTGAATGTGCAGTACTTC | CASSYLNVQYF
TRBJ2-3 | few | - | TRBV11-3 | TGTGCCAGCAGCTTAGGTGAAGGACACACAGATACGCAGTATTTT | CASSLGEGHTDTQYF
TRBJ2-1 | many | TRBD2 | TRBV27 | TGTGCCAGCAGGAACCGAGCGGGGGGGCCGAGCAATGAGCAGTTCTTC | CASRNRAGGPSNEQFF
TRBJ2-1 | few | - | TRBV11-3 | TGTGCCAGCAGCTTAGGTGGGTCTTCTCATGAGCAGTTCTTC | CASSLGGSSHEQFF
TRBJ2-1 | medium-sized | - | TRBV6-1 | TGTGCCAGCAGTGAAGCAGGAGGCCCCAGGGACGAGCAGTTCTTC | CASSEAGGPRDEQFF
TRBJ2-7 | medium-sized | TRBD2 | TRBV7-6 | TGTGCCAGCAGCTTACGCCTCGGTCTACTAGCGGGCCAATCCTACGAGCAGTACTTC | CASSLRLGLLAGQSYEQYF
TRBJ2-4 | few | - | TRBV10-2 | TGCGCCAGCAGTGAGCTATGGCAGTCCCTAGCCAAAAACATTCAGTACTTC | CASSELWQSLAKNIQYF
TRBJ2-7 | medium-sized | - | TRBV6-1 | TGTGCCAGCAGTGAAGCGCCAGGTCCCCCCAAAGAGCAGTACTTC | CASSEAPGPPKEQYF
TRBJ2-1 | - | - | TRBV7-8 | TGTGCCAGCAGCACTGACCGCTACAATGAGCAGTTCTTC | CASSTDRYNEQFF
TRBJ2-2 | - | - | TRBV6-5 | TGTGCCAGCAGTTACTTTCCTCTAGATTCCGGGGAGCTGTTTTTT | CASSYFPLDSGELFF
TRBJ2-1 | - | - | TRBV10-1 | TGCGCCAGCAGTGAACGGACGGATTACAATGAGCAGTTCTTC | CASSERTDYNEQFF
TRBJ2-3 | medium-sized | TRBD1 | TRBV12-3/TRBV12-4 | TGTGCCAGCAGTAACAGGGGGGCGAACACAGATACGCAGTATTTT | CASSNRGANTDTQYF
TRBJ2-7 | few | - | TRBV6-5 | TGTGCCAGCAGTTACCTCTGGGGGAAGACGGGCGAGCAGTACTTC | CASSYLWGKTGEQYF